This T cell receptor beta chain was captured in a study of spatial heterogeneity in lung cancer. Study findings and constraints: Coverage of tumor T cells was estimated at 6% to 7% for alpha chains and under 15% for beta chains. One measure, the expanded intratumoral alpha and beta TCR count, tracked tumor mutation counts. Regional and ubiquitous nonsynonymous mutations were tracked by counts of regional and ubiquitous expanded TCRs, respectively.

The table lists this clonotype with many counts. Antigen specificity is unknown. Found in a library prepared for alpha chains, this beta chain is an off-target read, and its abundance has little meaning. MiXCR, run by TCRdb on the 5' RACE reads, gives a single entry per CDR3 protein. The table has several thousand distinct CDR3 sequences, 14% to 15% seen once; the top ten hold 20% to 25%. Germline V lookup: CDR1 SNHLY, CDR2 FYNNEI. The CDR3 length is 13 residues. The V gene lost 1 base and the J gene lost 3 bases, with 7 bases spanning the gap. Documented time point: sample taken at primary tumor resection. A total of around 67 untreated early-stage non-small cell lung cancer patients served as donors.

This receptor was taken from a female donor with early-stage non-small cell lung cancer. Material: lung tumor tissue, obtained at surgery. V is TRBV2 and J is TRBJ2-7; D remains unclear. DNA of the CDR3: TGTGCCAGCAGTGAAGACTCTAACTACGAGCAGTACTTC. Amino acid sequence: CASSEDSNYEQYF.